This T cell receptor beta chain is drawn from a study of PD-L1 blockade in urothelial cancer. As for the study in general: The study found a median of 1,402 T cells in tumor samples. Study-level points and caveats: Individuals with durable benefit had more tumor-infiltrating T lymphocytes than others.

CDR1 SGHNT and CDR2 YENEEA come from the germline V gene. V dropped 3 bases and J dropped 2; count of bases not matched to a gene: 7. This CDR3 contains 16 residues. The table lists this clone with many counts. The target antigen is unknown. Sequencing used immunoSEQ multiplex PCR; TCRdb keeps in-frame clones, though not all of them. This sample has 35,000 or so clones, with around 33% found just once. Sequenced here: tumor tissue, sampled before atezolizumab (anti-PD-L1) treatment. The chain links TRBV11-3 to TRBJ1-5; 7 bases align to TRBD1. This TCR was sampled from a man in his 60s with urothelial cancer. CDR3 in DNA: TGTGCCAGCAGCTTTTCAGGGGGGGAGGGCAATCAGCCCCAGCATTTT. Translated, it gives CASSFSGGEGNQPQHF.